This TCR beta chain was obtained from a study of cytomegalovirus exposure and HLA in healthy donors. Findings and caveats of the study: Another analysis was done later, and it associated around 17,000 TCR beta sequences with HLA alleles at 0.05 false discovery rate. V- and J-gene trimming of TCR beta was linked (in a later analysis) to a missense DCLRE1C variant. In an earlier analysis, in roughly 580 donors, most V segments appeared productive either ~87% or ~30% of the time.

In regard to this clone: No antigen is known for it.

This CDR3 comprises 16 residues. Germline loops: CDR1 SGHAT, CDR2 FQNNGV. Trimming stripped 4 bases from V and 6 bases from J, with 19 bases between. PCR primers comprised 60 Vbeta and 13 Jbeta primers. Measured with immunoSEQ multiplex PCR; TCRdb has only the in-frame clones, and not every one. The sample consists of around 60,000 clones, approximately 72% of them appearing once. The TCR originated in a man aged 50-59 years in good health and CMV-seropositive. Sequencing was carried out using PBMCs. V and J are TRBV11-2 and TRBJ2-1, with D possibly matching TRBD2 (5 bases). CDR3 DNA sequence: TGTGCCAGCAGCTCCCCGTATCGGCTAGCCGTCAATGAGCAGTTCTTC. It encodes CASSSPYRLAVNEQFF.